This TCR beta chain derives from a study of memory CD4+ T cells and cytomegalovirus serostatus. Study-level information: Healthy Belgian adult donors included fewer than 10 CMV-positive and more than 20 CMV-negative people.

V dropped 0 bases and J dropped 4 bases, with 12 bases sitting between them. Germline CDR1 is KGHSH and CDR2 is LQKENI. This CDR3 has 15 residues. Single viable CD3+CD4+CD8-CD45RO+ cells were sorted as the memory CD4+ T cells. CD4+ T cells were isolated by positive magnetic selection. TCRdb's copy holds only in-frame clones and misses some; the assay was immunoSEQ multiplex PCR. The sample contains about 60,000 clones, 75% to 80% of which appear only once. A remark on this clone: The antigen remains undetermined.

Study results and caveats: About 40% of the roughly 150 known CMV-associated TCRbeta sequences appeared in CD4+ memory.

Sequencing was performed on memory CD4+ T cells from blood. The TCR comes from an adult in good health and CMV-seronegative. The chain carries TRBV18 and TRBJ1-2; maybe TRBD1 (6 bases). The CDR3, as DNA: TGTGCCAGCTCACCACCGGGACAAACATTCTATGGCTACACCTTC. It yields the protein CASSPPGQTFYGYTF.